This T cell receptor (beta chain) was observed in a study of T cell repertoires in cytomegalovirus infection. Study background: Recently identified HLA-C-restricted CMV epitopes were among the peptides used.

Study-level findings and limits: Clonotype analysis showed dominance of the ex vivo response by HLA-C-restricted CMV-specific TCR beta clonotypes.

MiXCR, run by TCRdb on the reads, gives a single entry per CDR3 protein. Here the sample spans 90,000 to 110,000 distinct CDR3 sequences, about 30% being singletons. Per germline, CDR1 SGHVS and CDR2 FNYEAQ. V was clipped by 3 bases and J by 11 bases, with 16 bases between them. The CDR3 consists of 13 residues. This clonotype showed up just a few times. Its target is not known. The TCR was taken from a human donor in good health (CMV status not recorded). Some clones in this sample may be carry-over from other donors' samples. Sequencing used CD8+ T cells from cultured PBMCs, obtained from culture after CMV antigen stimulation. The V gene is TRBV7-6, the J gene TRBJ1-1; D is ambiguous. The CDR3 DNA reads TGTGCCAGCAGCTTTGTCGGTGGTTCGGAGGCTTTCTTT. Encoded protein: CASSFVGGSEAFF. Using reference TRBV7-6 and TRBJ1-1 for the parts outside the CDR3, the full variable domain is GAGVSQSPRYKVTKRGQDVALRCDPISGHVSLYWYRQALGQGPEFLTYFNYEAQQDKSGLPNDRFSAERPEGSISTLTIQRTEQRDSAMYRCASSFVGGSEAFFGQGTRLTVV.